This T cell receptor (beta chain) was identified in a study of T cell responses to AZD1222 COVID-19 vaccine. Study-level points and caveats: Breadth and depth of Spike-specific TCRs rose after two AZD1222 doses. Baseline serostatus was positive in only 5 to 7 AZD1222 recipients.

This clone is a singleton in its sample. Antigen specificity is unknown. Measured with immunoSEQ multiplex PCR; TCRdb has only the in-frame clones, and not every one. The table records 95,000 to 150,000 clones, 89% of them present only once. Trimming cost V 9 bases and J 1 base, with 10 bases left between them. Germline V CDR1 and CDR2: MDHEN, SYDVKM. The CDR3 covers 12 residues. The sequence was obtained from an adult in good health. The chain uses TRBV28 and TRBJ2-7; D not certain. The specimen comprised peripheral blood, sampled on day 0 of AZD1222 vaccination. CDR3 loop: CASAIDSYEQYF. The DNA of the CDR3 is TGTGCCAGTGCAATAGATTCCTACGAGCAGTACTTC.